Shown below are 32 T cell receptor beta chains from a single sample sequenced in a study of blood T cell repertoires in COVID-19. Only in-frame clones appear in the TCRdb table, and some are missing; sequencing was by immunoSEQ multiplex PCR. The sample carries about 190,000 clones, 65% to 85% recorded once. The sequencing input was peripheral blood. The receptor source for this set is a man aged 60 to 69 with active or convalescent COVID-19.

The chain carries TRBV7-2 and TRBJ2-3; possible D gene TRBD1, 6 bases. Trimming cost V 4 bases and J 1 base, with 12 bases left between them. CDR3 length: 15 residues. Looked up from germline, CDR1 is SGHTA and CDR2 is FQGNSA. For the CDR3, the DNA is TGTGCCAGCAGCTCACGGAAGGGGGGCACAGATACGCAGTATTTT. It translates to CASSSRKGGTDTQYF. Full variable domain (missing parts from reference TRBV7-2 and TRBJ2-3): GAGVSQSPSNKVTEKGKDVELRCDPISGHTALYWYRQSLGQGLEFLIYFQGNSAPDKSGLPSDRFSAERTGGSVSTLTIQRTQQEDSAVYLCASSSRKGGTDTQYFGPGTRLTVL.

This clone has at least ten counts. The CDR3 coding sequence is TGTGCCAGCAGTTCTCCAACTTCCGGGGGGCGCGGGAATGAGCAGTTCTTC. It codes for CASSSPTSGGRGNEQFF. The J gene is TRBJ2-1, the V gene TRBV28; D possibly corresponds to TRBD2 (7 bases). Looked up from germline, CDR1 is MDHEN and CDR2 is SYDVKM. CDR3 length: 17 residues. V shed 4 bases and J shed 7 bases, with 23 bases lying between them.

The sample holds one count of this clone. CDR3 in amino acids: CASSKGLAGGWDTQYF. The CDR3 nucleotides read TGTGCCAGCAGTAAAGGACTAGCGGGAGGATGGGATACGCAGTATTTT. The chain is built from TRBV28 and TRBJ2-3; 14 nucleotides align to TRBD2. This CDR3 spans 16 amino acids. Trimming took 5 bases from V and 6 from J; bases not matched to a gene: 7. Germline assignment: CDR1 MDHEN and CDR2 SYDVKM.

V and J are TRBV7-8 and TRBJ1-2; D perhaps matches TRBD1 (5 bases). The CDR3 runs 15 residues. Trimming pared 2 bases from V and 1 base from J, leaving 11 bases between. The germline gives CDR1 SGHVS, CDR2 FQNEAQ. The DNA for the CDR3 is TGTGCCAGCAGCTTAAGTAGGCAGGGTAACTATGGCTACACCTTC. It translates to CASSLSRQGNYGYTF.

The chain employs TRBV29-1 and TRBJ2-7; D is possibly TRBD1 (6 bases). Germline loops: CDR1 SQVTM, CDR2 ANQGSEA. The CDR3 has 14 residues. Trimming left V 6 bases short and J 4 bases short, with 19 bases between. The CDR3 loop reads CSVRGGSPPYEQYF. DNA of the CDR3: TGCAGCGTCAGGGGTGGCAGTCCTCCTTACGAGCAGTACTTC.

V gene TRBV6-4 combines with J gene TRBJ1-5, with D unresolved. This CDR3 is 13 amino acids long. In germline, CDR1 is MRHNA, CDR2 SNTAGT. Trimming shortened V by 4 bases and J by 3 bases, and 7 bases separated the two germline ends. For the CDR3, the DNA is TGTGCCAGCAGTGTTGAGGTCAATCAGCCCCAGCATTTT. Translated, it gives CASSVEVNQPQHF.

This chain links TRBV28 with TRBJ1-2; 7 nucleotides match TRBD1. The CDR3 spans 14 residues. V lost 2 bases and J lost 5; bases outside the gene matches: 5. Germline CDR1 reads MDHEN; CDR2 reads SYDVKM. CDR3 residues: CASSLTGVRYGYTF. The CDR3 coding sequence is TGTGCCAGCAGTTTAACAGGGGTGAGGTATGGCTACACCTTC.

The CDR3 loop reads CASRQGPNQPQHF. CDR3 sequence (DNA): TGTGCCAGCAGACAGGGGCCCAATCAGCCCCAGCATTTT. The chain employs TRBV7-2 and TRBJ1-5, with 7 positions matching TRBD1. J gave up 3 bases and V 6 bases, and 2 bases lay outside the gene matches. This CDR3 has 13 residues. The germline V gene has CDR1 SGHTA and CDR2 FQGNSA.

The rearrangement joins TRBV4-1 to TRBJ2-3; D is uncertain. V lost 4 bases and J lost 2, with 7 bases in between. This CDR3 has 13 amino acids. In germline, CDR1 is MGHRA, CDR2 YSYEKL. CDR3 sequence reads: CASSPKFTDTQYF. DNA of the CDR3: TGCGCCAGCAGCCCCAAATTCACAGATACGCAGTATTTT.

The V call is TRBV2, the J call TRBJ1-6; TRBD1 might be the D (6 bases). Germline loops: CDR1 SNHLY, CDR2 FYNNEI. V was shortened by 3 bases and J by 8 bases, with 11 bases between the two germline ends. The CDR3 loop spans 14 amino acids. In nucleotides, the CDR3 is TGTGCCAGCAGTGATCCCACAGGGTATTCACCCCTCCACTTT. It encodes CASSDPTGYSPLHF.

This chain joins TRBV11-2 and TRBJ2-5; D uncertain. The CDR3 is 13 residues long. V gave up 1 base and J gave up 1 base, with 4 bases separating them. The germline V gene has CDR1 SGHAT and CDR2 FQNNGV. In DNA form, the CDR3 reads TGTGCCAGCAGCTTAGGGCTCCAAGAGACCCAGTACTTC. It is translated as CASSLGLQETQYF.

This clone was seen repeatedly, ten times or more. The gene calls are TRBV4-3 and TRBJ2-2; 9 bases are a match to TRBD2. V was pared by 3 bases and J by 6 bases, with 2 bases of the junction left unmatched. The CDR3 sequence is 14 residues long. CDR1 and CDR2 (germline): LGHNA, YSLEER. In nucleotides, the CDR3 is TGCGCCAGCAGCCAGGGACTAGCTCCCGGGGAGCTGTTTTTT. Its protein product is CASSQGLAPGELFF.

The chain has TRBV4-2 and TRBJ2-7, with D possibly TRBD1 on 5 matching bases. Between the trimmed V and J ends, which lost 1 base and 9 bases, there was a span of 19 bases. There are 15 residues in the CDR3. CDR1 is LGHNA and CDR2 is YNFKEQ in the germline V gene. The CDR3 protein is CASSQANQGASGQYF. For the CDR3, the DNA is TGTGCCAGCAGCCAAGCGAACCAAGGGGCAAGTGGGCAGTACTTC.

The chain joins TRBV28 to TRBJ1-1; the D is unclear. Trimming pared 2 bases from V and 1 base from J, leaving 14 bases between. The CDR3 runs 16 residues. Germline V lookup: CDR1 MDHEN, CDR2 SYDVKM. DNA of the CDR3: TGTGCCAGCAGTTTAGAGACTTACGCTTCGAACACTGAAGCTTTCTTT. Translating it yields CASSLETYASNTEAFF.

The V call is TRBV9, the J call TRBJ1-2, with D possibly TRBD1 on 5 matching bases. CDR3 length: 17 residues. CDR1 SGDLS and CDR2 YYNGEE come from the germline V gene. With 3 bases removed from V and 2 bases from J, the gap between germline ends came to 20 bases. CDR3 region: CASSGGRPGRINYGYTF. In nucleotides, the CDR3 is TGTGCCAGCAGCGGGGGACGTCCGGGGAGGATCAACTATGGCTACACCTTC. Full variable domain (rest looked up from reference TRBV9 and TRBJ1-2): DSGVTQTPKHLITATGQRVTLRCSPRSGDLSVYWYQQSLDQGLQFLIQYYNGEERAKGNILERFSAQQFPDLHSELNLSSLELGDSALYFCASSGGRPGRINYGYTFGSGTRLTVV.

The J gene is TRBJ1-1, the V gene TRBV12-3 or TRBV12-4, with D possibly TRBD1 on 6 matching bases. The V and J ends lost 3 bases and 4 bases respectively, with 9 bases between them. The CDR3 contains 13 residues. CDR3 sequence: CASSFQGSTEAFF. The CDR3 DNA reads as TGTGCCAGCAGTTTTCAGGGGAGCACTGAAGCTTTCTTT.

This clone appeared a single time. The CDR3 spells CASSGSGNPYYEQYF. The CDR3 DNA follows: TGTGCCAGCAGCGGTAGCGGTAACCCCTACTACGAGCAGTACTTC. The chain carries TRBV9 and TRBJ2-7, with a possible D match to TRBD2 (6 bases). CDR3 size: 15 residues. Germline V gives CDR1 SGDLS, CDR2 YYNGEE. V was clipped by 3 bases and J by 3 bases, with 16 bases between them.

V usage is TRBV27 and J usage is TRBJ2-1; TRBD2 agrees at 10 bases. Germline V gene sequence: CDR1 MNHEY, CDR2 SMNVEV (reference sequence). This CDR3 spans 16 amino acids. Trimming removed 6 bases from V and 8 bases from J; junction bases left unmatched: 13. This chain's CDR3 is CASSPQASGSGDEQFF. The CDR3 DNA follows: TGTGCCAGCAGCCCCCAGGCTAGCGGGAGTGGAGATGAGCAGTTCTTC.

The chain carries TRBV6-2 or TRBV6-3 and TRBJ1-4; TRBD1 aligns across 11 bases. This CDR3 has 15 residues. From germline, CDR1 is MNHEY and CDR2 SVGEGT. V was clipped by 5 bases and J by 7 bases; unmatched bases: 6. CDR3 sequence reads: CASSAPGQGGEKLFF. For the CDR3, the DNA is TGTGCCAGCAGTGCCCCGGGACAGGGGGGTGAAAAACTGTTTTTT.

The chain carries TRBV5-1 and TRBJ2-2; TRBD2 matches 7 bases. The CDR3 runs to 16 residues. The ends lost 1 base at V and 2 bases at J; junction bases unmatched: 5. Germline V gene data show CDR1 as SGHRS and CDR2 as YFSETQ. The CDR3 sequence: CASSLQAGSNTGELFF. The CDR3 DNA reads as TGCGCCAGCAGCTTGCAAGCGGGATCCAACACCGGGGAGCTGTTTTTT. The variable domain in full, completed from reference TRBV5-1 and TRBJ2-2, reads KAGVTQTPRYLIKTRGQQVTLSCSPISGHRSVSWYQQTPGQGLQFLFEYFSETQRNKGNFPGRFSGRQFSNSRSEMNVSTLELGDSALYLCASSLQAGSNTGELFFGEGSRLTVL.

V and J are TRBV5-1 and TRBJ2-3; 12 bases map to TRBD2. The CDR3 is 16 amino acids. Per the germline V gene, CDR1 is SGHRS and CDR2 is YFSETQ. After removal of 4 bases from V and 4 bases from J, the junction contained 7 bases not matched to a gene. CDR3 nucleotides: TGCGCCAGCAGCACGCTAGCGGGAGGGCGCGCAGATACGCAGTATTTT. Its translation is CASSTLAGGRADTQYF.

The rearrangement links TRBV28 to TRBJ2-3; 7 positions match TRBD2. V was clipped by 2 bases and J by 6 bases; unmatched bases: 8. The CDR3 runs 15 residues. Germline CDR1 is MDHEN and CDR2 is SYDVKM. CDR3 residues: CASSLAGVTSDTQYF. In DNA, the CDR3 is TGTGCCAGCAGTTTAGCGGGAGTAACATCCGATACGCAGTATTTT.

Only one count was recorded for this clone. The CDR3 coding sequence is TGCGCCAGCAGCTTGGGTGTAAGGGGGGCGGGAGTGCGCAATGAGCAGTTCTTC. This sequence encodes CASSLGVRGAGVRNEQFF. The chain has TRBV5-1 and TRBJ2-1; possible D gene TRBD2, 7 bases. V was trimmed by 0 bases and J by 6 bases, leaving 22 bases between them. The CDR3 has 18 residues. The germline V gene has CDR1 SGHRS and CDR2 YFSETQ.

This chain connects TRBV30 to TRBJ1-2, with 9 positions matching TRBD1. Trimming removed 5 bases from V and 2 bases from J; junction bases left unmatched: 0. The CDR3 length is 12 residues. Germline-derived CDR1 and CDR2 are GTSNPN and SVGIG (reference sequence). The chain's CDR3 is CAWGTGNYGYTF. CDR3 in DNA: TGTGCCTGGGGGACAGGGAACTATGGCTACACCTTC.

CDR3 residues: CATSIGPGQGTFF. CDR3 DNA: TGTGCCACCAGCATCGGACCCGGACAGGGAACTTTCTTT. The V and J genes are TRBV24-1 and TRBJ1-1; 8 bases are shared with TRBD1. V lost 7 bases and J lost 12; bases outside the gene matches: 12. Germline CDR1 KGHDR, CDR2 SFDVKD. The CDR3 has 13 amino acids.

CDR3: CAIRGGTGGSPLHF. As DNA, the CDR3 is TGTGCCATCAGGGGGGGGACAGGCGGGTCACCCCTCCACTTT. V is TRBV10-3 and J is TRBJ1-6; TRBD1 agrees at 8 bases. Germline V gene data show CDR1 as ENHRY and CDR2 as SYGVKD. The CDR3 contains 14 residues. J was trimmed by 10 bases and V by 6 bases; bases with no gene match: 8.

The chain links TRBV4-2 to TRBJ2-5; 9 nucleotides align to TRBD1. V gave up 6 bases and J gave up 4 bases; unmatched junction bases: 12. From germline, CDR1 is LGHNA and CDR2 YNFKEQ. CDR3 length: 16 amino acids. CDR3 DNA sequence: TGTGCCAGCAGTCGTCCCGGGACAGGGAATGGAGAGACCCAGTACTTC. This codes for CASSRPGTGNGETQYF.

The V and J genes are TRBV5-5 and TRBJ1-3; 8 positions agree with TRBD1. Germline V gives CDR1 SGHKS, CDR2 YYEKEE (reference sequence). This CDR3 region has 17 residues. The V gene end was trimmed by 4 bases and the J gene end by 3 bases; junction bases not matched to a gene: 12. The CDR3 spells CASSQWTGTFDGNTIYF. As DNA, the CDR3 is TGTGCCAGCAGCCAATGGACAGGGACATTTGATGGAAACACCATATATTTT.

The V call is TRBV10-3, the J call TRBJ2-7; possibly TRBD2 for D (5 bases). Deletions cut 6 bases from V and 5 bases from J, with 17 bases between. The germline V gene has CDR1 ENHRY and CDR2 SYGVKD. The CDR3 has 14 amino acids. As DNA, the CDR3 is TGTGCCATCAGAGGCGGTCCGGGGTTCGACGAGCAGTACTTC. Its translation: CAIRGGPGFDEQYF.

CDR3 sequence reads: CASKGAFNYGYTF. The CDR3 DNA follows: TGTGCCAGCAAGGGGGCCTTTAACTATGGCTACACCTTC. This rearrangement joins TRBV28 to TRBJ1-2; 7 bases agree with TRBD1. Germline V lookup: CDR1 MDHEN, CDR2 SYDVKM. J lost 1 base, V lost 7 bases, and 3 bases had no gene match. There are 13 residues in the CDR3.

The chain has TRBV7-8 and TRBJ1-6; TRBD1 matches at 7 bases. The CDR3 consists of 15 residues. The germline V gene has CDR1 SGHVS and CDR2 FQNEAQ. Trimming took 4 bases from V and 5 from J; bases not matched to a gene: 5. CDR3 sequence reads: CASSYTGADNSPLHF. The CDR3 region has the DNA TGTGCCAGCAGCTATACAGGGGCGGATAATTCACCCCTCCACTTT.

This sequence joins TRBV27 and TRBJ2-1; TRBD1 matches at 11 bases. Germline CDR1 and CDR2: MNHEY and SMNVEV (reference sequence). The CDR3 contains 15 residues. Germline trimming cut 8 bases from V and 5 bases from J; bases unmatched to any gene: 8. CDR3 in DNA: TGTGCCAGCGGGGAAAGGGACAGGGGGGACAATGAGCAGTTCTTC. It is translated as CASGERDRGDNEQFF.